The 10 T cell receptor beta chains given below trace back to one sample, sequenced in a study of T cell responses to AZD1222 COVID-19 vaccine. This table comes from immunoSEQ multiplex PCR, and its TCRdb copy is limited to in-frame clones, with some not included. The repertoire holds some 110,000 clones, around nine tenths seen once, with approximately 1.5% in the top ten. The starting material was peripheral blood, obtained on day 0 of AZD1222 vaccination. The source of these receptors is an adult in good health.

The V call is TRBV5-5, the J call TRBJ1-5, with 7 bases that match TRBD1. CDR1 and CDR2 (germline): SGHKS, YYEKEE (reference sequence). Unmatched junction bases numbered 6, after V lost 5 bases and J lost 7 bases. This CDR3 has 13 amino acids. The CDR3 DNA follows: TGTGCCAGCAGATACGACAGGGAGCAGCCCCAGCATTTT. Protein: CASRYDREQPQHF. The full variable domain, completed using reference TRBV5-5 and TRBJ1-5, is DAGVTQSPTHLIKTRGQQVTLRCSPISGHKSVSWYQQVLGQGPQFIFQYYEKEERGRGNFPDRFSARQFPNYSSELNVNALLLGDSALYLCASRYDREQPQHFGDGTRLSIL.

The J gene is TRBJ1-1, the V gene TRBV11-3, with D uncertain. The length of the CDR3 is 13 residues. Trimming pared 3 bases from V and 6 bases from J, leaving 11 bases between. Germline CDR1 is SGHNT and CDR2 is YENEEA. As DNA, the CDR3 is TGTGCCAGCAGCTTCCGCCGAGCGGCTGAAGCTTTCTTT. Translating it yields CASSFRRAAEAFF.

CDR3 in amino acids: CASSPLTGTTNEKLFF. The DNA of the CDR3 is TGTGCCAGCTCACCATTAACGGGGACAACTAATGAAAAACTGTTTTTT. V and J are TRBV18 and TRBJ1-4; D is unclear. The CDR3 extends over 16 amino acids. V shed 2 bases and J shed 0 bases, with 10 bases lying between them. Germline loops: CDR1 KGHSH, CDR2 LQKENI.

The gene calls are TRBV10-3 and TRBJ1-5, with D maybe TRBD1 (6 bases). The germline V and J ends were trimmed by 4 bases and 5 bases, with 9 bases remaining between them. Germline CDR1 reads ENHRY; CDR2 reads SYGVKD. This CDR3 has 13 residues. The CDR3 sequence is CAISGTADQPQHF. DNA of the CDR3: TGTGCCATCAGTGGGACAGCCGATCAGCCCCAGCATTTT.

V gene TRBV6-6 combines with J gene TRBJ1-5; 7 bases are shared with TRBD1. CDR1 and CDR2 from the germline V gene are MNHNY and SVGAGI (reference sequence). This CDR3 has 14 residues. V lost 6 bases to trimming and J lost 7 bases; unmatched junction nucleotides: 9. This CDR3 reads CASSQDRAAQPQHF. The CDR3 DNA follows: TGTGCCAGCAGCCAAGACAGGGCGGCCCAGCCCCAGCATTTT.

The CDR3 is CSVEGYTF. The CDR3, as DNA: TGCAGCGTTGAAGGCTACACCTTC. The chain carries TRBV29-1 and TRBJ1-2; the D is unclear. The V gene lost 1 base and the J gene lost 9 bases, with 0 bases spanning the gap. CDR3 length equals 8 residues. Germline V CDR1 and CDR2: SQVTM, ANQGSEA.

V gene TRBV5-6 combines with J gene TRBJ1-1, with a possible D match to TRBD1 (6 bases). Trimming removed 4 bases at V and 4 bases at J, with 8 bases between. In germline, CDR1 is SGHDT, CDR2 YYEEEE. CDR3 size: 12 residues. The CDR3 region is CASSEGGTEAFF. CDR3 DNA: TGTGCCAGCAGCGAGGGGGGCACTGAAGCTTTCTTT.

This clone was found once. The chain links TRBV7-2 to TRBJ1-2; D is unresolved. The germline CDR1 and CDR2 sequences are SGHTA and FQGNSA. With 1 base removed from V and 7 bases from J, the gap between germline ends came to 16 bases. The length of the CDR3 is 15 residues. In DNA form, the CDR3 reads TGTGCCAGCAGCTTAGGGACGGGAGGTGGTCGTGGCTACACCTTC. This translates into CASSLGTGGGRGYTF.

The CDR3 spells CASSVAGVEETQYF. DNA for the CDR3: TGTGCCAGCAGTGTAGCGGGAGTTGAAGAGACCCAGTACTTC. V gene TRBV11-3 combines with J gene TRBJ2-5; 9 nucleotides match TRBD2. The germline CDR1 and CDR2 sequences are SGHNT and YENEEA. Trimming at V came to 6 bases and at J to 3 bases, leaving 5 bases not matched to a gene. The CDR3 is 14 amino acids.

For the CDR3, the DNA is TGTGCCATCAGGGTAGGAGGGGACAGGGGTATGAACACTGAAGCTTTCTTT. Amino acid sequence: CAIRVGGDRGMNTEAFF. V and J are TRBV10-3 and TRBJ1-1; TRBD1 matches at 10 bases. Per the germline V gene, CDR1 is ENHRY and CDR2 is SYGVKD. This CDR3 region has 17 residues. V dropped 6 bases and J dropped 0; count of bases not matched to a gene: 10.